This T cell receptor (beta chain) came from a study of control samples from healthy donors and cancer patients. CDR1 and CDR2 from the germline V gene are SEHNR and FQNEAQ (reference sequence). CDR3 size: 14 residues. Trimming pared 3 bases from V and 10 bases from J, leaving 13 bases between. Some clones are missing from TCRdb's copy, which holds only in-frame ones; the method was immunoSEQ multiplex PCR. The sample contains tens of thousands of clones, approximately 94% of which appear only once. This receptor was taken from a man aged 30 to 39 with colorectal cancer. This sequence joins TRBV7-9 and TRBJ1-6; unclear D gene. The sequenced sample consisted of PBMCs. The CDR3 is CASSLGSGTSPLHF. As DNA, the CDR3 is TGTGCCAGCAGCTTGGGGAGCGGCACATCACCCCTCCACTTT.